Below are 31 T cell receptor beta chains sequenced from a single sample in a study of OX40 agonist ivuxolimab in advanced cancers. The data were produced by immunoSEQ multiplex PCR, yet TCRdb's version contains in-frame clones alone and is incomplete. This sample yields approximately 25,000 clones, of which around 86% are seen a single time; roughly 32% belongs to the top ten. Sequencing used CD4+ or CD8+ T cells sorted from blood, obtained in a trial of the OX40 agonist ivuxolimab. Every receptor here comes from an adult with an advanced solid tumor such as melanoma, head and neck, liver or kidney cancer.

As to this clone: A read error may produce the germline difference seen at one junction end. The V call is TRBV7-7, the J call TRBJ1-3; 9 nucleotides agree with TRBD1. Germline CDR1 SSHAT, CDR2 FNYEAQ (reference sequence). The CDR3 runs 15 residues. The CDR3: CASSRTGGPGNTIYF. The CDR3 coding sequence is TGTGCTAGCAGCCGTACAGGGGGCCCTGGAAACACCATATATTTT.

Note on this clone: One junction end disagrees with the germline gene, perhaps due to a read error. The rearrangement joins TRBV19 to TRBJ1-5; 8 bases line up with TRBD1. CDR1 and CDR2 (germline): LNHDA, SQIVND (reference sequence). The CDR3 is 15 residues long. CDR3 protein: CVSSIDGPGGQPQHF. CDR3 bases: TGTGTCAGTAGTATAGACGGCCCAGGGGGCCAGCCCCAGCATTTT.

This clone was observed a single time. V and J are TRBV9 and TRBJ2-7; unclear D gene. CDR3 length: 14 amino acids. Trimming shortened V by 0 bases and J by 3 bases, and 10 bases separated the two germline ends. CDR1 is SGDLS and CDR2 is YYNGEE in the germline V gene. CDR3 sequence: CASSVGTLDYEQYF. The CDR3 DNA reads TGTGCCAGCAGCGTAGGTACATTGGACTACGAGCAGTACTTC.

V and J are TRBV25-1 and TRBJ2-1, with 8 bases that match TRBD1. Germline V gene lookup returns CDR1 MGHDK and CDR2 SYGVNS. The CDR3 has 15 residues. After removal of 5 bases from V and 0 bases from J, the junction contained 3 bases not matched to a gene. The CDR3 spells CASSITGGSYNEQFF. CDR3 coding DNA: TGTGCCAGCAGTATCACAGGGGGCTCCTACAATGAGCAGTTCTTC.

This chain connects TRBV25-1 to TRBJ1-2; no clear D gene. The length of the CDR3 is 13 residues. V lost 3 bases, J lost 7 bases, and 12 bases lay in between. Germline V gives CDR1 MGHDK, CDR2 SYGVNS. CDR3 loop: CASSDTSPGGYTF. The CDR3 region has the DNA TGTGCCAGCAGTGACACGTCCCCGGGTGGCTACACCTTC.

This chain joins TRBV7-9 and TRBJ1-6; D gene ambiguous. Trimming cost V 1 base and J 3 bases, with 10 bases left between them. The CDR3 is 16 residues long. CDR1 and CDR2 (germline): SEHNR, FQNEAQ (reference sequence). The DNA for the CDR3 is TGTGCCAGCAGCTTAGAGCGGAGAAGCTATAATTCACCCCTCCACTTT. As protein: CASSLERRSYNSPLHF.

The CDR3 coding sequence is TGTGCCAGCAGTCCACGGGGGGGGGCCTACGAGCAGTACTTC. Encoded protein: CASSPRGGAYEQYF. The chain uses TRBV6-5 and TRBJ2-7; 8 nucleotides agree with TRBD2. In germline, CDR1 is MNHEY, CDR2 SVGAGI. The trim removed 5 bases at V and 2 bases at J, leaving 5 bases unmatched. The CDR3 consists of 14 residues.

This chain links TRBV9 with TRBJ2-5, with TRBD2 matching 9 bases. Germline V gene sequence: CDR1 SGDLS, CDR2 YYNGEE. The length of the CDR3 is 15 residues. The trim removed 0 bases at V and 8 bases at J, leaving 8 bases unmatched. The CDR3 sequence: CASSVGVSGSDTQYF. In nucleotides, the CDR3 is TGTGCCAGCAGCGTAGGAGTTAGCGGGAGTGATACCCAGTACTTC.

V usage is TRBV7-8 and J usage is TRBJ1-6, with 11 positions matching TRBD1. The germline V gene encodes CDR1 SGHVS and CDR2 FQNEAQ. The CDR3 covers 16 residues. V shed 4 bases and J 7 bases; nucleotides not matched to a gene: 6. The CDR3 sequence: CASSSHRTGGNSPLHF. The CDR3, as DNA: TGTGCCAGCAGCTCCCACCGGACAGGGGGCAATTCACCCCTCCACTTT.

This chain joins TRBV29-1 and TRBJ1-2; possible D gene TRBD1, 6 bases. The ends were cut back, 8 bases at V and 4 bases at J, with 20 bases in the middle. Germline CDR1 SQVTM, CDR2 ANQGSEA. This CDR3 is built from 14 residues. The CDR3 DNA reads as TGCAGCACGATTCTATCGGGGGCGCCCTATGGCTACACCTTC. Amino acids: CSTILSGAPYGYTF.

V is TRBV5-4 and J is TRBJ1-2; TRBD1 is a possible D gene (5 bases). V was trimmed by 0 bases and J by 6 bases, leaving 15 bases between them. The germline V gene has CDR1 SGHNT and CDR2 YYREEE (reference sequence). The CDR3 contains 15 residues. CDR3 in DNA: TGTGCCAGCAGCTTGGAGGGTTGGGGGAGGGATGGCTACACCTTC. It specifies CASSLEGWGRDGYTF.

This clone was observed a single time. The gene calls are TRBV11-2 and TRBJ2-2; D uncertain. The germline V gene encodes CDR1 SGHAT and CDR2 FQNNGV. V was cut by 1 base and J by 0 bases, with 3 bases left in between. This CDR3 region has 14 residues. CDR3 sequence (DNA): TGTGCCAGCAGCTTAGGGCCGAACACCGGGGAGCTGTTTTTT. Translation: CASSLGPNTGELFF.

The chain employs TRBV9 and TRBJ2-7; possibly TRBD2 for D (5 bases). With 0 bases removed from V and 1 base from J, the gap between germline ends came to 8 bases. This CDR3 spans 14 amino acids. The germline V gene has CDR1 SGDLS and CDR2 YYNGEE. The CDR3 here is CASSVGGNSYEQYF. CDR3 sequence (DNA): TGTGCCAGCAGCGTAGGAGGGAATTCCTACGAGCAGTACTTC.

The rearrangement joins TRBV4-1 to TRBJ1-1; no reliable D call. V gave up 0 bases and J gave up 4 bases, with 12 bases separating them. The CDR3 loop spans 15 amino acids. CDR1 is MGHRA, CDR2 YSYEKL, per germline. The CDR3 reads CASSQDERVGTEAFF. The CDR3 region has the DNA TGCGCCAGCAGCCAAGATGAGCGGGTGGGCACTGAAGCTTTCTTT.

By share, this clone ranks as medium-sized. The chain carries TRBV10-1 and TRBJ1-5, with D perhaps TRBD1 (6 bases). Germline assignment: CDR1 WNHNN and CDR2 SYGVQD (reference sequence). CDR3 length: 12 residues. V was cut by 11 bases and J by 5 bases, with 13 bases left in between. The CDR3: CAHRAVDQPQHF. CDR3 DNA: TGCGCCCACAGGGCCGTCGATCAGCCCCAGCATTTT.

The genes are TRBV7-9 and TRBJ2-7, with 7 bases aligning to TRBD2. Losses at the gene ends were 5 bases for V and 7 bases for J; bases not matched to a gene: 14. The germline V gene encodes CDR1 SEHNR and CDR2 FQNEAQ (reference sequence). CDR3 length equals 15 residues. CDR3 in DNA: TGTGCCAGCAGCGACTCTAGCGGAATCAGGTTGGAGCAGTACTTC. It is translated as CASSDSSGIRLEQYF.

The CDR3 nucleotides read TGTGCCAGCAGTGATGGGACTAGCGCCTACAACCAGTTCTTC. Its translation: CASSDGTSAYNQFF. The chain carries TRBV27 and TRBJ2-1; 10 bases line up with TRBD2. The germline V gene has CDR1 MNHEY and CDR2 SMNVEV (reference sequence). The V gene end was trimmed by 5 bases and the J gene end by 13 bases; junction bases not matched to a gene: 11. The CDR3 contains 14 residues.

This clone was seen only once. This chain connects TRBV9 to TRBJ2-1; D might be TRBD1 (5 bases). The CDR3 runs 15 residues. Germline V lookup: CDR1 SGDLS, CDR2 YYNGEE. V lost 1 base, J lost 0 bases, and 8 bases lay in between. CDR3 sequence reads: CASSVQDNSYNEQFF. The DNA of the CDR3 is TGTGCCAGCAGCGTACAGGACAACTCCTACAATGAGCAGTTCTTC.

V is TRBV11-2 and J is TRBJ1-2; 7 nucleotides line up with TRBD1. CDR1 is SGHAT and CDR2 is FQNNGV in the germline V gene. There are 19 residues in the CDR3. After removal of 3 bases from V and 1 base from J, the junction contained 17 bases not matched to a gene. The CDR3 bases are TGTGCCAGCAGCTTCCATGTCGGGGCAGGGGGAGGAATTAACTATGGCTACACCTTC. It translates to CASSFHVGAGGGINYGYTF.

This clone turned up a few times. The V call is TRBV4-3, the J call TRBJ1-5; tentative D call: TRBD1 (6 bases). CDR3 length equals 15 residues. CDR1 and CDR2 from the germline V gene are LGHNA and YSLEER. V lost 1 base to trimming and J lost 6 bases, with 13 bases between them. The CDR3 DNA follows: TGCGCCAGCAGCCAAGTGTCAGGGGTAGGTCAGCCCCAGCATTTT. Protein product: CASSQVSGVGQPQHF.

The chain employs TRBV6-5 and TRBJ2-3; D is unclear. Trimming left V 4 bases short and J 2 bases short, with 7 bases between. Germline CDR1 MNHEY, CDR2 SVGAGI. The CDR3 length is 13 residues. DNA of the CDR3: TGTGCCAGCAGTTTATCCTCCACAGATACGCAGTATTTT. Amino acids: CASSLSSTDTQYF.

V usage is TRBV7-8 and J usage is TRBJ1-1; D remains unclear. CDR3 length: 12 amino acids. Trimming stripped 7 bases from V and 0 bases from J, with 6 bases between. The germline V gene encodes CDR1 SGHVS and CDR2 FQNEAQ. The CDR3 region is CASTTMNTEAFF. The CDR3 DNA reads as TGTGCCAGCACCACTATGAACACTGAAGCTTTCTTT. Variable domain in full (rest from reference TRBV7-8 and TRBJ1-1): GAGVSQSPRYKVAKRGQDVALRCDPISGHVSLFWYQQALGQGPEFLTYFQNEAQLDKSGLPSDRFFAERPEGSVSTLKIQRTQQEDSAVYLCASTTMNTEAFFGQGTRLTVV.

The chain uses TRBV6-5 and TRBJ2-7; the D gene is possibly TRBD1 (6 bases). V was pared by 4 bases and J by 6 bases, with 13 bases between. Germline values: CDR1 MNHEY, CDR2 SVGAGI. The CDR3 runs to 13 residues. The CDR3 loop is CASSLGTLREQYF. The DNA for the CDR3 is TGTGCCAGCAGTTTAGGGACACTTCGCGAGCAGTACTTC.

The CDR3 spells CASSASYEQYF. CDR3 DNA sequence: TGTGCCAGTAGTGCGTCCTACGAGCAGTACTTC. V usage is TRBV19 and J usage is TRBJ2-7; D gene uncertain. V was pared by 5 bases and J by 1 base, with 3 bases between. Germline V lookup: CDR1 LNHDA, CDR2 SQIVND (reference sequence). The CDR3 sequence is 11 residues long.

This clone has only a few counts. The J gene is TRBJ2-2, the V gene TRBV19; D may be TRBD2 (5 bases). V shed 1 base and J shed 7 bases, with 10 bases lying between them. This CDR3 contains 14 residues. From germline, CDR1 is LNHDA and CDR2 SQIVND (reference sequence). This chain's CDR3 is CASSIGGSGGELFF. CDR3 DNA sequence: TGTGCCAGTAGTATAGGAGGGAGTGGCGGGGAGCTGTTTTTT.

The V and J genes are TRBV11-1 and TRBJ1-2; TRBD1 is a possible D gene (6 bases). Trimming took off 6 bases at V and 2 bases at J, with 19 bases between the two ends. CDR3 length equals 16 residues. Germline CDR1 SGHAT, CDR2 FQDESV (reference sequence). CDR3 protein: CASRPWEGDTNYGYTF. In DNA form, the CDR3 reads TGTGCCAGCAGACCTTGGGAAGGGGACACCAACTATGGCTACACCTTC.

The sample holds one count of this clone. V usage is TRBV2 and J usage is TRBJ2-1, with TRBD1 matching over 9 bases. V was pared by 5 bases and J by 5 bases, with 4 bases of the junction left unmatched. Germline CDR1 reads SNHLY; CDR2 reads FYNNEI. This CDR3 contains 14 residues. The DNA of the CDR3 is TGTGCCAGCAGTTCCGGGGACAGGGACAATGAGCAGTTCTTC. This gives the protein CASSSGDRDNEQFF.

V and J are TRBV6-5 and TRBJ2-7, with 10 bases identical to TRBD1. Per germline, CDR1 MNHEY and CDR2 SVGAGI. The V gene end was trimmed by 2 bases and the J gene end by 3 bases; junction bases not matched to a gene: 1. The CDR3 runs 14 residues. The CDR3 nucleotides are TGTGCCAGCAGTTACGGGACAGGGGACTACGAGCAGTACTTC. This sequence encodes CASSYGTGDYEQYF.

The V gene is TRBV29-1, the J gene TRBJ2-5; 16 bases align to TRBD2. Germline CDR1 SQVTM, CDR2 ANQGSEA. The V gene end was trimmed by 2 bases and the J gene end by 4 bases; junction bases not matched to a gene: 4. This CDR3 has 16 residues. The CDR3: CSVERGLAGGRETQYF. The CDR3 nucleotides are TGCAGCGTTGAAAGGGGACTAGCGGGAGGGAGAGAGACCCAGTACTTC.

This sequence joins TRBV2 and TRBJ1-2, with TRBD1 identical over 7 bases. The ends lost 7 bases at V and 4 bases at J; junction bases unmatched: 6. The CDR3 sequence is 13 residues long. CDR1 and CDR2 (germline): SNHLY, FYNNEI. This CDR3 reads CASTGGDSYGYTF. CDR3 DNA: TGTGCCAGCACTGGTGGGGACAGCTATGGCTACACCTTC. Using reference TRBV2 and TRBJ1-2 for the parts outside the CDR3, the full variable domain is EPEVTQTPSHQVTQMGQEVILRCVPISNHLYFYWYRQILGQKVEFLVSFYNNEISEKSEIFDDQFSVERPDGSNFTLKIRSTKLEDSAMYFCASTGGDSYGYTFGSGTRLTVV.

The chain uses TRBV6-1 and TRBJ2-7, with 7 bases lining up with TRBD1. Per germline, CDR1 MNHNS and CDR2 SASEGT. The CDR3 runs to 14 residues. Trimming cost V 7 bases and J 0 bases; bases outside gene matches: 6. The CDR3 nucleotides read TGTGCCAGCAACCGACAGGGAAACTCCTACGAGCAGTACTTC. It yields the protein CASNRQGNSYEQYF.